These T cell receptor beta chains were read from a single sample in a study of T-cell reconstitution after alpha-beta-depleted transplantation in children. One entry per CDR3 protein results from TCRdb running MiXCR on the PCR reads. The sample lists some 200,000 distinct CDR3 sequences; roughly a tenth were seen once. The sample here was PBMCs from the stem cell graft donor, taken from the stem cell graft. The receptors were sampled from a human donor who donated a stem cell graft to a child with acute lymphoblastic leukemia. Both conserved end residues are part of each CDR3. Each record gives: J gene, V gene, clone size, D gene, CDR3 DNA, CDR3 protein. D genes are given only for firm matches. Clone size is stated in some rows and not others, as once, few, many or a class when expanded.

j_call: TRBJ2-1
v_call: TRBV20-1
clone_size: few
d_call: .
cdr3_nt: TGCAGTGCTAGTGTCGAGCGGACCTCCTACAATGAGCAGTTCTTC
cdr3_aa: CSASVERTSYNEQFF

j_call: TRBJ2-3
v_call: TRBV7-2
clone_size: few
d_call: TRBD2
cdr3_nt: TGTGCCAGCAGCTTAAACAGCTTGCGGGGGGGCACAGATACGCAGTATTTT
cdr3_aa: CASSLNSLRGGTDTQYF

j_call: TRBJ2-3
v_call: TRBV11-3
clone_size: many
d_call: .
cdr3_nt: TGTGCCAGCAGCTTAGTAGTGGGGGCGGGACCCGAAGCAGATACGCAGTATTTT
cdr3_aa: CASSLVVGAGPEADTQYF

j_call: TRBJ2-6
v_call: TRBV19
clone_size: .
d_call: .
cdr3_nt: TGTGCCAGTAGTATAGGGCAGGAGCTCTCTGGGGCCAACGTCCTGACTTTC
cdr3_aa: CASSIGQELSGANVLTF

j_call: TRBJ1-2
v_call: TRBV5-1
clone_size: few
d_call: .
cdr3_nt: TGCGCCAGCACGGTTAAACAGGGTATTTCTGGCTACACCTTC
cdr3_aa: CASTVKQGISGYTF

j_call: TRBJ2-1
v_call: TRBV29-1
clone_size: .
d_call: .
cdr3_nt: TGCAGCGTGAACCGGGACAATGAGCAGTTCTTC
cdr3_aa: CSVNRDNEQFF

j_call: TRBJ2-5
v_call: TRBV6-2/TRBV6-3
clone_size: few
d_call: TRBD2
cdr3_nt: TGTGCCAGCAGTTACTCGGAAGGAATGGGGAGGGGAGCGATTCCACAAGAGACCCAGTACTTC
cdr3_aa: CASSYSEGMGRGAIPQETQYF

j_call: TRBJ2-3
v_call: TRBV29-1
clone_size: .
d_call: TRBD2
cdr3_nt: TGCAGCGTTGGGGTTGGACTAGCGGGCACAGATACGCAGTATTTT
cdr3_aa: CSVGVGLAGTDTQYF

j_call: TRBJ1-1
v_call: TRBV29-1
clone_size: many
d_call: .
cdr3_nt: TGCAGCGTTGAAGATAGAGGGGTTGACACTGAAGCTTTCTTT
cdr3_aa: CSVEDRGVDTEAFF

j_call: TRBJ2-6
v_call: TRBV20-1
clone_size: few
d_call: TRBD1
cdr3_nt: TGCAGTGCTAGAGACTCAGGGGGCTCTGGGGCCAACGTCCTGACTTTC
cdr3_aa: CSARDSGGSGANVLTF

j_call: TRBJ1-2
v_call: TRBV5-1
clone_size: few
d_call: .
cdr3_nt: TGCGCCAGCAGCTTGGACCGAGCGCCTAGGGTTTGGGGCTACACCTTC
cdr3_aa: CASSLDRAPRVWGYTF

j_call: TRBJ2-1
v_call: TRBV7-9
clone_size: many
d_call: .
cdr3_nt: TGTGCCAGCAGCTTAAGGGCCCATAGCTCCTACAATGAGCAGTTCTTC
cdr3_aa: CASSLRAHSSYNEQFF

j_call: TRBJ2-1
v_call: TRBV5-6
clone_size: .
d_call: TRBD1
cdr3_nt: TGTGCCAGCATCAGGACAGGGAGTAGATACAATGAGCAGTTCTTC
cdr3_aa: CASIRTGSRYNEQFF

j_call: TRBJ2-7
v_call: TRBV6-5
clone_size: many
d_call: .
cdr3_nt: TGTGCCAGCAGTTACTCTCACAGGGCCCACGAGCAGTACTTC
cdr3_aa: CASSYSHRAHEQYF

j_call: TRBJ1-1
v_call: TRBV18
clone_size: many
d_call: .
cdr3_nt: TGTGCCAGCTCACGATTCAGCAGGGGTTGGATGAACACTGAAGCTTTCTTT
cdr3_aa: CASSRFSRGWMNTEAFF

j_call: TRBJ1-4
v_call: TRBV7-9
clone_size: .
d_call: .
cdr3_nt: TGTGCCAGCAGCCCCCAGACAGCAGATGAAAAACTGTTTTTT
cdr3_aa: CASSPQTADEKLFF

j_call: TRBJ2-5
v_call: TRBV18
clone_size: .
d_call: .
cdr3_nt: TGTGCCAGCTCACCACCTCAGGGGAGCAGGGACCCAGAGACCCAGTACTTC
cdr3_aa: CASSPPQGSRDPETQYF

j_call: TRBJ1-3
v_call: TRBV5-1
clone_size: few
d_call: .
cdr3_nt: TGCGCCAGCAGCTTGGGATCCGGGACGGTCCGGGGAAACACCATATATTTT
cdr3_aa: CASSLGSGTVRGNTIYF

j_call: TRBJ2-2
v_call: TRBV3-1
clone_size: few
d_call: .
cdr3_nt: TGTGCCAGCAGCCAAGAATATCCTCTAACCGGGGAGCTGTTTTTT
cdr3_aa: CASSQEYPLTGELFF

j_call: TRBJ2-1
v_call: TRBV13
clone_size: many
d_call: .
cdr3_nt: TGTGCCAGCAGCTTAAACCGAAACTCCTACAATGAGCAGTTCTTC
cdr3_aa: CASSLNRNSYNEQFF

j_call: TRBJ1-6
v_call: TRBV5-1
clone_size: .
d_call: .
cdr3_nt: TGCGCCAGCAGCTTGCTAAGACTGGATTCACCCCTCCACTTT
cdr3_aa: CASSLLRLDSPLHF

j_call: TRBJ2-4
v_call: TRBV2
clone_size: few
d_call: TRBD2
cdr3_nt: TGTGCCAGCAGTGTCGGGGGGACTAGTACCGTCATTCAGTACTTC
cdr3_aa: CASSVGGTSTVIQYF

j_call: TRBJ2-2
v_call: TRBV11-2
clone_size: .
d_call: .
cdr3_nt: TGTGCCAGCAGCTCATTAGGGGCCGGGGAGCTGTTTTTT
cdr3_aa: CASSSLGAGELFF

j_call: TRBJ1-1
v_call: TRBV5-1
clone_size: few
d_call: .
cdr3_nt: TGCGCCAGCAGCATCACGGGTTCTGAAGCTTTCTTT
cdr3_aa: CASSITGSEAFF

j_call: TRBJ2-1
v_call: TRBV5-1
clone_size: .
d_call: TRBD2
cdr3_nt: TGCGCCAGCAGCTTCTCGACTAGCGCGCGCGTTGAGCAGTTCTTC
cdr3_aa: CASSFSTSARVEQFF

j_call: TRBJ2-1
v_call: TRBV12-3/TRBV12-4
clone_size: .
d_call: .
cdr3_nt: TGTGCCAGCAGTACACGACAGATCATCCAGAGCTCCTACAATGAGCAGTTCTTC
cdr3_aa: CASSTRQIIQSSYNEQFF

j_call: TRBJ2-7
v_call: TRBV29-1
clone_size: many
d_call: TRBD1
cdr3_nt: TGCAGCGTTGCGGTGGGACAGGGGTGGGGTGACGAGCAGTACTTC
cdr3_aa: CSVAVGQGWGDEQYF

j_call: TRBJ2-5
v_call: TRBV5-1
clone_size: few
d_call: .
cdr3_nt: TGCGCCAGCAGCTCTACCGGGACCTCGGTAGGGACCCAGTACTTC
cdr3_aa: CASSSTGTSVGTQYF

j_call: TRBJ1-5
v_call: TRBV5-6
clone_size: .
d_call: .
cdr3_nt: TGTGCCAGCAGCACCGAAACCGCAGGTCCCAATCAGCCCCAGCATTTT
cdr3_aa: CASSTETAGPNQPQHF

j_call: TRBJ2-5
v_call: TRBV5-1
clone_size: many
d_call: TRBD1
cdr3_nt: TGCGCCAGCATTGTGGCGCCAGGGGGAGAGACCCAGTACTTC
cdr3_aa: CASIVAPGGETQYF

j_call: TRBJ2-7
v_call: TRBV15
clone_size: .
d_call: .
cdr3_nt: TGTGCCACCAGAGGAGAGGGGCAGACCTACGAGCAGTACTTC
cdr3_aa: CATRGEGQTYEQYF

j_call: TRBJ1-6
v_call: TRBV7-9
clone_size: .
d_call: .
cdr3_nt: TGTGCCAGCAGCTTAGACGGGGGGCAATCACCCCTCCACTTT
cdr3_aa: CASSLDGGQSPLHF

j_call: TRBJ1-4
v_call: TRBV6-1
clone_size: few
d_call: .
cdr3_nt: TGTGCCAGCAGTGAACTAACAGGAAATGAAAAACTGTTTTTT
cdr3_aa: CASSELTGNEKLFF

j_call: TRBJ2-1
v_call: TRBV15
clone_size: many
d_call: .
cdr3_nt: TGTGCCACCAGCAGAGAATCCGCGGGCTCCTACAATGAGCAGTTCTTC
cdr3_aa: CATSRESAGSYNEQFF

j_call: TRBJ2-3
v_call: TRBV4-1
clone_size: many
d_call: TRBD2
cdr3_nt: TGCGCCAGCGGCCCCGAAAGCGGGGGGGTTGGAGATACGCAGTATTTT
cdr3_aa: CASGPESGGVGDTQYF

j_call: TRBJ2-2
v_call: TRBV2
clone_size: .
d_call: .
cdr3_nt: TGTGCCAGCAGGGGTAGGTGGACATTCGACGAGGGTGGCGCGAACACCGGGGAGCTGTTTTTT
cdr3_aa: CASRGRWTFDEGGANTGELFF

j_call: TRBJ2-7
v_call: TRBV20-1
clone_size: many
d_call: .
cdr3_nt: TGCAGTGCTAGAGATCGACCGGGCCCCTACGAGCAGTACTTC
cdr3_aa: CSARDRPGPYEQYF

j_call: TRBJ2-3
v_call: TRBV4-3
clone_size: few
d_call: TRBD1
cdr3_nt: TGCGCCAGCAGCCAAGACGACAGGGAAGGCACAGATACGCAGTATTTT
cdr3_aa: CASSQDDREGTDTQYF

j_call: TRBJ2-3
v_call: TRBV6-2/TRBV6-3
clone_size: many
d_call: .
cdr3_nt: TGTGCCAGCAGAAGGACAAACACAGATACGCAGTATTTT
cdr3_aa: CASRRTNTDTQYF

j_call: TRBJ2-7
v_call: TRBV5-1
clone_size: .
d_call: TRBD1
cdr3_nt: TGCGCCAGCAGCTGGTCCGGGACAGGGATTCCGTACGAGCAGTACTTC
cdr3_aa: CASSWSGTGIPYEQYF

j_call: TRBJ2-2
v_call: TRBV29-1
clone_size: .
d_call: .
cdr3_nt: TGCAGCGTACAGTGGGATTGGAACACCGGGGAGCTGTTTTTT
cdr3_aa: CSVQWDWNTGELFF

j_call: TRBJ2-3
v_call: TRBV6-1
clone_size: .
d_call: TRBD2
cdr3_nt: TGTGCCAGCAGTGAAGCTACCGGAGGAGCGGGGGCCTCCACAGATACGCAGTATTTT
cdr3_aa: CASSEATGGAGASTDTQYF

j_call: TRBJ2-1
v_call: TRBV27
clone_size: .
d_call: TRBD2
cdr3_nt: TGTGCCAGCAGTTTTCCCCCGATTAGCGGGGGTTCCTACAATGAGCAGTTCTTC
cdr3_aa: CASSFPPISGGSYNEQFF

j_call: TRBJ2-7
v_call: TRBV2
clone_size: .
d_call: .
cdr3_nt: TGTGCCAGCAGTAATTATCCAGGGAACGAGCAGTACTTC
cdr3_aa: CASSNYPGNEQYF

j_call: TRBJ1-1
v_call: TRBV5-1
clone_size: .
d_call: TRBD1
cdr3_nt: TGCGCCAGCAGCTTGGATTGGGGGAGGGGGCTGAACACTGAAGCTTTCTTT
cdr3_aa: CASSLDWGRGLNTEAFF

j_call: TRBJ2-3
v_call: TRBV5-6
clone_size: few
d_call: .
cdr3_nt: TGTGCCAGCGTGGGACGGCGAAGCACAGATACGCAGTATTTT
cdr3_aa: CASVGRRSTDTQYF